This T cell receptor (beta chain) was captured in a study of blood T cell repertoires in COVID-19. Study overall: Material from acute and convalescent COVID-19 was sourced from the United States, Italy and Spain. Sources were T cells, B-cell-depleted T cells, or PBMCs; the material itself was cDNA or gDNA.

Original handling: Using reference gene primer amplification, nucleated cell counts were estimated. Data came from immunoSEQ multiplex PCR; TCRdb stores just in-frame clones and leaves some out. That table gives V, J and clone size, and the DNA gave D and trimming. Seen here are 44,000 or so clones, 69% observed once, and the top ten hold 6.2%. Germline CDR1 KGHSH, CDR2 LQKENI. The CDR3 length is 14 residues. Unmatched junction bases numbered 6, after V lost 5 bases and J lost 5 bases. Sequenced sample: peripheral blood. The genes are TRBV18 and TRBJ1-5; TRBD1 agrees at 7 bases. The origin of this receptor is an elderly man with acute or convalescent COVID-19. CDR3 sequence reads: CASSDTRGYQPQHF. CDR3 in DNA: TGTGCCAGCTCAGATACCAGGGGGTATCAGCCCCAGCATTTT.